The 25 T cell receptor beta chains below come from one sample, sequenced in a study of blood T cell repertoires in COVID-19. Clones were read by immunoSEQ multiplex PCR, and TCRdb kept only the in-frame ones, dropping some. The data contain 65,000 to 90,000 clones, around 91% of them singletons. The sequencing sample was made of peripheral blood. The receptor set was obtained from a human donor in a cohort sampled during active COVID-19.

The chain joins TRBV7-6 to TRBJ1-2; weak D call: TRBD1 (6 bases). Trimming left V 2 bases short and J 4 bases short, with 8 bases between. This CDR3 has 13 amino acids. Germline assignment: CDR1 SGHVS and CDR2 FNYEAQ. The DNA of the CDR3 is TGTGCCAGCAGCTTATTGACAGGCTATGGCTACACCTTC. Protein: CASSLLTGYGYTF.

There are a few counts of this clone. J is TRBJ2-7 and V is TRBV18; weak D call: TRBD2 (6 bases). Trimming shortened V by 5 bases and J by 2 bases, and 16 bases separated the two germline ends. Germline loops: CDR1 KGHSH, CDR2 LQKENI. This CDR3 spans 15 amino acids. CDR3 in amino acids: CASSLPGLSTYEQYF. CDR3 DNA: TGTGCCAGCTCATTACCGGGACTCTCTACCTACGAGCAGTACTTC.

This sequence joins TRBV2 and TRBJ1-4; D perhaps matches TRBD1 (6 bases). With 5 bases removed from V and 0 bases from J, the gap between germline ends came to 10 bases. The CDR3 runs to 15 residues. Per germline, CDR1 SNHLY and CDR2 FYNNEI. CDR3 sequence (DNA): TGTGCCAGCAGTAGGACAGCAGCAACTAATGAAAAACTGTTTTTT. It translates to CASSRTAATNEKLFF. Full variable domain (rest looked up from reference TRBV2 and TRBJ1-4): EPEVTQTPSHQVTQMGQEVILRCVPISNHLYFYWYRQILGQKVEFLVSFYNNEISEKSEIFDDQFSVERPDGSNFTLKIRSTKLEDSAMYFCASSRTAATNEKLFFGSGTQLSVL.

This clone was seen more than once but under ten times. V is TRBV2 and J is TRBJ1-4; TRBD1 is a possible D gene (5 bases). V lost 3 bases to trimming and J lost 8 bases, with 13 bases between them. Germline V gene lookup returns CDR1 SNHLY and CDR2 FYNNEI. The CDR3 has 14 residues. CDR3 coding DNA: TGTGCCAGCAGTGATGGAGACAGCCTCGAAAAACTGTTTTTT. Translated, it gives CASSDGDSLEKLFF.

The CDR3 spells CAWNQGAGNTIYF. Here the CDR3 DNA reads TGTGCCTGGAATCAGGGCGCGGGAAACACCATATATTTT. This chain links TRBV30 with TRBJ1-3; possibly TRBD1 for D (5 bases). This CDR3 has 13 residues. The germline V gene has CDR1 GTSNPN and CDR2 SVGIG (reference sequence). V lost 4 bases to trimming and J lost 4 bases, with 11 bases between them.

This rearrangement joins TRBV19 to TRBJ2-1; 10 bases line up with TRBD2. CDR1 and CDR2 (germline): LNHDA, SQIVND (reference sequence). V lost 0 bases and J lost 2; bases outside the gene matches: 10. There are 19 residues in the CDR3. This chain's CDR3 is CASSIEGLAGAGPYNEQFF. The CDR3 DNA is TGTGCCAGTAGTATAGAGGGGCTAGCGGGGGCCGGCCCCTACAATGAGCAGTTCTTC. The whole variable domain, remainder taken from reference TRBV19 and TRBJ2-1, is DGGITQSPKYLFRKEGQNVTLSCEQNLNHDAMYWYRQDPGQGLRLIYYSQIVNDFQKGDIAEGYSVSREKKESFPLTVTSAQKNPTAFYLCASSIEGLAGAGPYNEQFFGPGTRLTVL.

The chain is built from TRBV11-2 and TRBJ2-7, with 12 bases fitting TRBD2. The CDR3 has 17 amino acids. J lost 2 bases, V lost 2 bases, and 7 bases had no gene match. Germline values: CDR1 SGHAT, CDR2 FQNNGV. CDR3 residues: CASSLPLTSGGTYEQYF. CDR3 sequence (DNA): TGTGCCAGCAGCTTACCTCTAACTAGCGGGGGGACCTACGAGCAGTACTTC.

The CDR3 protein is CASSLLTSEDTQYF. CDR3 DNA sequence: TGTGCCAGCAGCCTCCTGACTAGTGAAGATACGCAGTATTTT. The genes are TRBV7-9 and TRBJ2-3; D might be TRBD2 (6 bases). The CDR3 is made up of 14 amino acids. V shed 5 bases and J shed 5 bases, with 14 bases lying between them. From germline, CDR1 is SEHNR and CDR2 FQNEAQ (reference sequence).

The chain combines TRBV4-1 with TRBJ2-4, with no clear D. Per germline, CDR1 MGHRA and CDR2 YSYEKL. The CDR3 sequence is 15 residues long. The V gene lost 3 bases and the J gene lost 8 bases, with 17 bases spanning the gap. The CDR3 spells CASSHHGWLMDIQYF. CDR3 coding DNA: TGCGCCAGCAGCCATCACGGGTGGCTCATGGACATTCAGTACTTC.

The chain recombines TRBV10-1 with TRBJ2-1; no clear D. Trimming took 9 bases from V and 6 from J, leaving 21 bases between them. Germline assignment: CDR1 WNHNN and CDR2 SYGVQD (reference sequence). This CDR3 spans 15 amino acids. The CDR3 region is CARGPPSYGRNEQFF. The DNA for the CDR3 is TGCGCCAGGGGCCCCCCTTCCTATGGTCGCAATGAGCAGTTCTTC.

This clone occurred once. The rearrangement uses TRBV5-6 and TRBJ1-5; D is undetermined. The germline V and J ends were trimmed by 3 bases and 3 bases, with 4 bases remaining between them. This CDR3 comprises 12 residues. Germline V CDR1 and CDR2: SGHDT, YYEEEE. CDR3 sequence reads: CASSSHNQPQHF. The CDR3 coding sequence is TGTGCCAGCAGCTCCCACAATCAGCCCCAGCATTTT.

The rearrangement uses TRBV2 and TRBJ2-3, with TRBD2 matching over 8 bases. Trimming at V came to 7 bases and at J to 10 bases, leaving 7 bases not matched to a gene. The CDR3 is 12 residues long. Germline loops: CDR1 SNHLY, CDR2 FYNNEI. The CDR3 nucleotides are TGTGCCAGCAACCAAGTAGCGGGACCGCAGTATTTT. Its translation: CASNQVAGPQYF.

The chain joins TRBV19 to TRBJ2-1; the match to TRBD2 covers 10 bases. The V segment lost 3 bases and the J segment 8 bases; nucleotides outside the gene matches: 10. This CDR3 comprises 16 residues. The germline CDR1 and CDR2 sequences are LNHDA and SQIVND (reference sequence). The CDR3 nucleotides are TGTGCCAGTAGTATGGGCAGCGGGGGGGCCAGCGATGAGCAGTTCTTC. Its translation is CASSMGSGGASDEQFF.

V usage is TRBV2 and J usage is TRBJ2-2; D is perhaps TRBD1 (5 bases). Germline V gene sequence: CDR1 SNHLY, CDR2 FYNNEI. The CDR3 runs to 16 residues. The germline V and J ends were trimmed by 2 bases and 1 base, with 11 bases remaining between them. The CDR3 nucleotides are TGTGCCAGCAGTGAAAGGAGTACAGGGAACACCGGGGAGCTGTTTTTT. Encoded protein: CASSERSTGNTGELFF.

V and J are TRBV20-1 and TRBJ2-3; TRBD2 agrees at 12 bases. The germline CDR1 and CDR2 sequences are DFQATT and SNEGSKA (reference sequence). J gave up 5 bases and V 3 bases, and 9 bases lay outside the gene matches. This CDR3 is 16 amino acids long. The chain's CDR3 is CSASPLAGGPGDTQYF. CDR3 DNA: TGCAGTGCTAGTCCTCTAGCGGGGGGGCCTGGAGATACGCAGTATTTT.

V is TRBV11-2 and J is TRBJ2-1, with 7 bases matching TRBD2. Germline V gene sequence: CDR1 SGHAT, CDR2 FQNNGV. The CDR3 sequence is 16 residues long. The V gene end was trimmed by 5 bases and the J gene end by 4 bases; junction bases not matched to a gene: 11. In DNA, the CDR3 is TGTGCCAGCAGCCTGGGACTACGGGCGCGATACAATGAGCAGTTCTTC. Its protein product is CASSLGLRARYNEQFF.

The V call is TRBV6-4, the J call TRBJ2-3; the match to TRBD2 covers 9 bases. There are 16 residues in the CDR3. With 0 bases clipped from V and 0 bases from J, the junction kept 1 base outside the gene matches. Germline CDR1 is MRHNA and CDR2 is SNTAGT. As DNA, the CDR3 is TGTGCCAGCAGTGACTCCGCGGGGGGGAGCACAGATACGCAGTATTTT. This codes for CASSDSAGGSTDTQYF.

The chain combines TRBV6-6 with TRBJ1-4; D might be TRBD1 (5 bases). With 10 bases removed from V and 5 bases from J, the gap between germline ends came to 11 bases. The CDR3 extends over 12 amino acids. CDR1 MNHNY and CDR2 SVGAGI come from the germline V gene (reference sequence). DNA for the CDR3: TGTGCCACTGACGGGGGGAATGAAAAACTGTTTTTT. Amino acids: CATDGGNEKLFF.

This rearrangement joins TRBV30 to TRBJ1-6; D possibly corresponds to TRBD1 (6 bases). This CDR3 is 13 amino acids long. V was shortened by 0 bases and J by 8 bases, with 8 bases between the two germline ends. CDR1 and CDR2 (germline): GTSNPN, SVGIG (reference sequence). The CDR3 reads CAWSVQGDSPLHF. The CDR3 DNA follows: TGTGCCTGGAGTGTACAGGGAGATTCACCCCTCCACTTT. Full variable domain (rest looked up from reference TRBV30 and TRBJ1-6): SQTIHQWPATLVQPVGSPLSLECTVEGTSNPNLYWYRQAAGRGLQLLFYSVGIGQISSEVPQNLSASRPQDRQFILSSKKLLLSDSGFYLCAWSVQGDSPLHFGNGTRLTVT.

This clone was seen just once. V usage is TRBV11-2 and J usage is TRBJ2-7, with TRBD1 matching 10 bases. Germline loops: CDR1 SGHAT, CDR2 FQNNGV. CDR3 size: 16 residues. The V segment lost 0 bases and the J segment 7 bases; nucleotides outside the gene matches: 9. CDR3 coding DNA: TGTGCCAGCAGCTTAGAAGCCCGACAGGGGGCGAAAGAGCAGTACTTC. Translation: CASSLEARQGAKEQYF.

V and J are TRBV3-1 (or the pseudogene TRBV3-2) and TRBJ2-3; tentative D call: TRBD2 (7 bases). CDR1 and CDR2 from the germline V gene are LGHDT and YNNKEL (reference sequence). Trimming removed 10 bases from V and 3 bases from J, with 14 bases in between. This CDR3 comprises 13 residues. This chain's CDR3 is CATRRGGTDTQYF. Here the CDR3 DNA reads TGTGCCACAAGGAGGGGGGGGACAGATACGCAGTATTTT.

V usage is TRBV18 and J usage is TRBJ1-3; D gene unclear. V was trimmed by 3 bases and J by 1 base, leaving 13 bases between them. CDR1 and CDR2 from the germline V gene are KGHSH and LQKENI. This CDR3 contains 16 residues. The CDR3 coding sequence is TGTGCCAGCTCACCTTCCCTCGTTGTTTCTGGAAACACCATATATTTT. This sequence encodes CASSPSLVVSGNTIYF.

The CDR3 reads CASSFAKEFPLHF. CDR3 sequence (DNA): TGTGCCAGCAGTTTCGCAAAAGAGTTCCCCCTCCACTTT. This sequence joins TRBV6-2 or TRBV6-3 and TRBJ1-6; no clear D. The CDR3 runs to 13 residues. Trimming pared 4 bases from V and 13 bases from J, leaving 14 bases between. From germline, CDR1 is MNHEY and CDR2 SVGEGT.

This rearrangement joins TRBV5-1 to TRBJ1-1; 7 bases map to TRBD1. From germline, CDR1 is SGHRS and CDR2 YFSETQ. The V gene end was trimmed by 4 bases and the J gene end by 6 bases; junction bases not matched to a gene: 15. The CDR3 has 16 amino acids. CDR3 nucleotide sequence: TGCGCCAGCAGCCGGACAGGAAGGTCCATCCAGTCTGAAGCTTTCTTT. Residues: CASSRTGRSIQSEAFF. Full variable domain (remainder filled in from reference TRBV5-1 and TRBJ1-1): KAGVTQTPRYLIKTRGQQVTLSCSPISGHRSVSWYQQTPGQGLQFLFEYFSETQRNKGNFPGRFSGRQFSNSRSEMNVSTLELGDSALYLCASSRTGRSIQSEAFFGQGTRLTVV.

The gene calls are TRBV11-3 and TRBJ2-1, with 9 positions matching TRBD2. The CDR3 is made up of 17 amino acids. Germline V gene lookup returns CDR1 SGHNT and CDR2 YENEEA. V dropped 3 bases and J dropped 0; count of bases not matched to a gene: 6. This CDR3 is CASSFRHSGGSYNEQFF. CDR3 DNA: TGTGCCAGCAGCTTCAGGCATAGCGGGGGCTCCTACAATGAGCAGTTCTTC.